This T cell receptor (beta chain) was sequenced during a study of Ad26.COV2.S vaccination and SARS-CoV-2 variants. About the study: Donor joined the COV1001 Ad26.COV2.S trial arm. Ad26.COV2.S was injected intramuscularly once or twice, 56 days apart.

Indicated treatment: roughly 20 received Ad26.COV2.S at low or high dose, single or two shots; about 5 received placebo; per-sample allocation not given. On day 63 after the first injection, vaccine and placebo recipients gave samples. A Boston adult aged 18-55 years was the donor. Some clones are missing from TCRdb's copy, which holds only in-frame ones; the method was immunoSEQ multiplex PCR. This sample has around 400,000 clones; roughly 90% occur once, and the top ten carry 9% to 15%. About this clone: Its target is not known.

Study observations and caveats: Post-vaccination breadth of spike-specific CD8+ and CD4+ T cell responses was reportedly substantial.

The sequenced sample was peripheral blood, obtained in a trial of Ad26.COV2.S vaccine versus placebo. The sequence came from a person aged 18-65 years who received the Ad26.COV2.S COVID-19 vaccine or a placebo.

The CDR3 DNA reads as TGCAGCGTTGGTTTCAGTCAGGGGGAGACCCAGTACTTC. Translated, it gives CSVGFSQGETQYF. This chain uses TRBV29-1 with TRBJ2-5; tentatively, D is TRBD1 (6 bases). The CDR3 totals 13 residues. V lost 4 bases and J 5 bases, leaving 14 bases between the germline ends. CDR1 and CDR2 (germline): SQVTM, ANQGSEA.